This TCR beta chain was obtained from a study of cytomegalovirus exposure and HLA in healthy donors. Here immunoSEQ multiplex PCR was the method, and the copy in TCRdb shows in-frame clones only, minus some. The sample lists some 120,000 clones; nearly 90% were seen once. Study-level results: Altogether, 150 to 200 TCR beta chains were recorded as cytomegalovirus-associated.

With regard to this clone: Antigen unknown.

The CDR3 runs 15 residues. Germline CDR1 reads SGHRS; CDR2 reads YFSETQ. V lost 4 bases and J lost 0; bases outside the gene matches: 5. The chain combines TRBV5-1 with TRBJ2-3; 7 nucleotides line up with TRBD2. This TCR was recovered from a young woman in good health and CMV-seronegative. Source material: PBMCs. CDR3 bases: TGCGCCAGCAGCCCGGGACTAATCAGCACAGATACGCAGTATTTT. Amino acid sequence: CASSPGLISTDTQYF.